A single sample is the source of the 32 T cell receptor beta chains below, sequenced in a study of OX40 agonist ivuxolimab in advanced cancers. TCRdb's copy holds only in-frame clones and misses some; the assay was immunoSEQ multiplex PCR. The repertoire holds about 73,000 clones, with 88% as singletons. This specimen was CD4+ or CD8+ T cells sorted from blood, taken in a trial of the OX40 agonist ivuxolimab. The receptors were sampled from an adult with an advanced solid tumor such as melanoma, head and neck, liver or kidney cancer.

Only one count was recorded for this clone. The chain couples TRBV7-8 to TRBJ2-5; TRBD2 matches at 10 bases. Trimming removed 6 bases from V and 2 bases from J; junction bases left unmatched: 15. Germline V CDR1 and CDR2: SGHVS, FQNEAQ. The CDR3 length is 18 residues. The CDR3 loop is CASSPYRLLAGVQETQYF. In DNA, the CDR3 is TGTGCCAGCAGTCCCTACCGGCTGCTAGCGGGGGTTCAAGAGACCCAGTACTTC.

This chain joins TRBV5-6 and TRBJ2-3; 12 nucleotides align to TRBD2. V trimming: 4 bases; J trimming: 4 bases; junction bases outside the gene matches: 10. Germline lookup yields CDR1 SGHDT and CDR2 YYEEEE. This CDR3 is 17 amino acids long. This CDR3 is CASSLPQLAGGADTQYF. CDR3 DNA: TGTGCCAGCAGCCTACCGCAACTAGCGGGAGGAGCAGATACGCAGTATTTT.

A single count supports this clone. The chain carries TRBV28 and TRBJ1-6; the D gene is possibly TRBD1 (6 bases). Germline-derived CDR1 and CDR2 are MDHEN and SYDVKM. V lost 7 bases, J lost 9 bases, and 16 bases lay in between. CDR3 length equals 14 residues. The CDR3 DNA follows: TGTGCCAGCAATGGGGGACAAAGGATTTCACCCCTCCACTTT. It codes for CASNGGQRISPLHF.

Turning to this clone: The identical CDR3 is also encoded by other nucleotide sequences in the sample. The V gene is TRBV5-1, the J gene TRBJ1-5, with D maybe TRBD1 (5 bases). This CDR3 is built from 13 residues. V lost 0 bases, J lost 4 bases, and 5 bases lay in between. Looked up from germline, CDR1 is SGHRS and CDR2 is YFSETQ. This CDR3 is CASSLGQNQPQHF. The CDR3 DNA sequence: TGCGCCAGCAGCTTGGGACAGAATCAGCCCCAGCATTTT.

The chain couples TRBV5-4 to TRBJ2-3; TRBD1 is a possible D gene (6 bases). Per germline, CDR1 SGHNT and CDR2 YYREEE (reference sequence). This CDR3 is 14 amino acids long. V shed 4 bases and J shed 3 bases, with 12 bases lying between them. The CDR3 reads CASSMYRETDTQYF. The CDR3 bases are TGTGCCAGCAGCATGTACAGGGAAACAGATACGCAGTATTTT.

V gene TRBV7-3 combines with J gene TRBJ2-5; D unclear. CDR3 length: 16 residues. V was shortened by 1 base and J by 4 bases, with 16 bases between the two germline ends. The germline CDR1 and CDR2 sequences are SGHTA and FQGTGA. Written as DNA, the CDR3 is TGTGCCAGCAGCTTAATTTCGGTGTGGGGTAGAGAGACCCAGTACTTC. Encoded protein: CASSLISVWGRETQYF.

Here the CDR3 reads CASSQGGGQVYGYTF. CDR3 coding DNA: TGCGCCAGCAGCCAAGGCGGGGGGCAGGTCTATGGCTACACCTTC. The rearrangement uses TRBV4-1 and TRBJ1-2, with a tentative D call TRBD1 (6 bases). There are 15 residues in the CDR3. Trimming pared 1 base from V and 4 bases from J, leaving 13 bases between. Germline assignment: CDR1 MGHRA and CDR2 YSYEKL.

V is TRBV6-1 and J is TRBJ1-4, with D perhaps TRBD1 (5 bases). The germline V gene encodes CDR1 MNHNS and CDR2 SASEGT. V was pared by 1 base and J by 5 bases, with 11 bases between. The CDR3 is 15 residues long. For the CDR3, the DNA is TGTGCCAGCAGTGAAGGGTGGGGGGGGAATGAAAAACTGTTTTTT. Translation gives CASSEGWGGNEKLFF.

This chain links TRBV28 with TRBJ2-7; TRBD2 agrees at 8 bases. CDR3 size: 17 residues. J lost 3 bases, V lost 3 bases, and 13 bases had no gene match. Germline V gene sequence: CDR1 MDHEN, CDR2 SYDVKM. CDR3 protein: CASSFSQREKNFYEQYF. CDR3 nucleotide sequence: TGTGCCAGCAGTTTCAGCCAGCGGGAGAAAAATTTCTACGAGCAGTACTTC.

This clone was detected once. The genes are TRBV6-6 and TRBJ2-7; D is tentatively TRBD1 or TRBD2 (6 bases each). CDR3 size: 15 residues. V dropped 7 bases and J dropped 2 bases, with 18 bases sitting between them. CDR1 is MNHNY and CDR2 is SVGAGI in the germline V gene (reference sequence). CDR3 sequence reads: CASTPWGAGTYEQYF. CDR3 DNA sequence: TGTGCCAGCACCCCATGGGGGGCGGGGACCTACGAGCAGTACTTC.

This CDR3 reads CASSWGDRGPQETQYF. The CDR3 DNA follows: TGCGCCAGCAGCTGGGGGGACAGGGGTCCCCAAGAGACCCAGTACTTC. The chain employs TRBV5-1 and TRBJ2-5; 10 nucleotides agree with TRBD1. The CDR3 totals 16 residues. Germline CDR1 is SGHRS and CDR2 is YFSETQ. J was trimmed by 1 base and V by 3 bases; bases with no gene match: 6.

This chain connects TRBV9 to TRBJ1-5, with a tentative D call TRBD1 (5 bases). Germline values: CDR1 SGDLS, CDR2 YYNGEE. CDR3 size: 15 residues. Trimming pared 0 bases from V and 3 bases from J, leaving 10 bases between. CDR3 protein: CASSVAGALNQPQHF. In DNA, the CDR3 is TGTGCCAGCAGCGTAGCCGGGGCCCTCAATCAGCCCCAGCATTTT.

The CDR3 nucleotides read TGTGCCAGCAGACTTCTAAGGGACAATGAGCAGTTCTTC. It encodes CASRLLRDNEQFF. This chain links TRBV16 with TRBJ2-1; D not certain. Germline V gene sequence: CDR1 KGHSY, CDR2 FQNENV. V was cut by 6 bases and J by 5 bases, with 11 bases left in between. The CDR3 has 13 amino acids.

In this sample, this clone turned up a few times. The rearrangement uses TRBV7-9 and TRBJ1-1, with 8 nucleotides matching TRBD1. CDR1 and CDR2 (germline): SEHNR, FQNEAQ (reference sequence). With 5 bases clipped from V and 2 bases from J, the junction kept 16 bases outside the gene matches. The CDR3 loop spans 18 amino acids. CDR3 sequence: CASSKISNTRGRNTEAFF. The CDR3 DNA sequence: TGTGCCAGCAGCAAAATTAGTAACACCAGGGGGCGAAACACTGAAGCTTTCTTT.

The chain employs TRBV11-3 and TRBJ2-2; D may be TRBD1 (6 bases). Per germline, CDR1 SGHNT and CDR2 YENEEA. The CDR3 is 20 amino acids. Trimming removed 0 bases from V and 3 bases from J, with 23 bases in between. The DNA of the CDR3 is TGTGCCAGCAGCTTAGATTTGGGGGCCTGGACAATAGAATACACCGGGGAGCTGTTTTTT. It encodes CASSLDLGAWTIEYTGELFF.

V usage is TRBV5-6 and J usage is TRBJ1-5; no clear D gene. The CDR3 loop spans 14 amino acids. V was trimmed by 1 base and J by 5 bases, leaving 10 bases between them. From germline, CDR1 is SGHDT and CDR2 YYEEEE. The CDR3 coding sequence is TGTGCCAGCAGCTTGAATGGTAACTATCAGCCCCAGCATTTT. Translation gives CASSLNGNYQPQHF.

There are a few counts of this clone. The CDR3, as DNA: TGCGCCAGCAGCTTGGAGGGGGGAAATTCACCCCTCCACTTT. Translation: CASSLEGGNSPLHF. This chain uses TRBV5-1 with TRBJ1-6; perhaps TRBD1 as D (6 bases). The germline CDR1 and CDR2 sequences are SGHRS and YFSETQ. V was cut by 0 bases and J by 7 bases, with 8 bases left in between. This CDR3 spans 14 amino acids.

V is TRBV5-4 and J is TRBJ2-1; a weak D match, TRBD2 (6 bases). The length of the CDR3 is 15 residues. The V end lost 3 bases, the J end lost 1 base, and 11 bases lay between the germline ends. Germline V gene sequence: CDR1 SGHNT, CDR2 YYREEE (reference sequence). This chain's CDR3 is CASSSGGPSYNEQFF. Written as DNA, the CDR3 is TGTGCCAGCAGCTCCGGGGGTCCGTCCTACAATGAGCAGTTCTTC.

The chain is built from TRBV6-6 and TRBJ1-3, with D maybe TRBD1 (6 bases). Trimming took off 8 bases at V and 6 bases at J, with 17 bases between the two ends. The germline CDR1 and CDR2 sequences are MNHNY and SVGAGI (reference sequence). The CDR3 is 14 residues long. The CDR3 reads CASRRGGAENTIYF. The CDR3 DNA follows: TGTGCCAGCCGAAGGGGGGGGGCAGAAAACACCATATATTTT.

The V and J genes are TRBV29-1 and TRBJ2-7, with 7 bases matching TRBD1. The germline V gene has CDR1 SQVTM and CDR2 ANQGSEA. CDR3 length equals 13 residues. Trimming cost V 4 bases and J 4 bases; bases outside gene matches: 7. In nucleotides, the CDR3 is TGCAGCGTTGCGACAGGGATATCGTACGAGCAGTACTTC. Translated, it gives CSVATGISYEQYF.

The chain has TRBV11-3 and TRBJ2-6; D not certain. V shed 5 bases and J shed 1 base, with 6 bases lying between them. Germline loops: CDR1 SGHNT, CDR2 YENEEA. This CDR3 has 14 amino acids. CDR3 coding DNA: TGTGCCAGCAGCGGTTTATCTGGGGCCAACGTCCTGACTTTC. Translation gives CASSGLSGANVLTF. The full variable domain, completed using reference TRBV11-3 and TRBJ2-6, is EAGVVQSPRYKIIEKKQPVAFWCNPISGHNTLYWYLQNLGQGPELLIRYENEEAVDDSQLPKDRFSAERLKGVDSTLKIQPAELGDSAVYLCASSGLSGANVLTFGAGSRLTVL.

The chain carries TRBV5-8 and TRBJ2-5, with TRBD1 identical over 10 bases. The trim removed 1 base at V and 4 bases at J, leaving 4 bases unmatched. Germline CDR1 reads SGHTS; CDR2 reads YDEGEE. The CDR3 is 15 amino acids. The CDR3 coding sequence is TGTGCCAGCAGCTTGAGGACAGGGGGTGTAGAGACCCAGTACTTC. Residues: CASSLRTGGVETQYF.

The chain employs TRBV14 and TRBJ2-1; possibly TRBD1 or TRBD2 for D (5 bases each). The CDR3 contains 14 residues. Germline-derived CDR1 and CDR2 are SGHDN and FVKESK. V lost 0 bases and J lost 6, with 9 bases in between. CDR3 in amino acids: CASSQDWGSNEQFF. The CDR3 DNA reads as TGTGCCAGCAGCCAAGATTGGGGGTCCAATGAGCAGTTCTTC.

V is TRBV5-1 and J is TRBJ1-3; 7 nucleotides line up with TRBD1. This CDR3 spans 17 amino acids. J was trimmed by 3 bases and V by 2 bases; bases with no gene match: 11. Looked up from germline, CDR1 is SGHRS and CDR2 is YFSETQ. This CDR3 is CASSFTSRQGGGNTIYF. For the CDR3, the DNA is TGCGCCAGCAGCTTCACGTCCCGACAGGGAGGTGGAAACACCATATATTTT. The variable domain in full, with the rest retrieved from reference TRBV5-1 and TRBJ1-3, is KAGVTQTPRYLIKTRGQQVTLSCSPISGHRSVSWYQQTPGQGLQFLFEYFSETQRNKGNFPGRFSGRQFSNSRSEMNVSTLELGDSALYLCASSFTSRQGGGNTIYFGEGSWLTVV.

DNA for the CDR3: TGTGCCAGCAGTGAAACAGGGTACAATGAGCAGTTCTTC. Translating gives CASSETGYNEQFF. The V gene is TRBV2, the J gene TRBJ2-1; a possible D gene is TRBD1 (6 bases). The V end lost 2 bases, the J end lost 4 bases, and 6 bases lay between the germline ends. CDR3 length: 13 amino acids. Germline loops: CDR1 SNHLY, CDR2 FYNNEI.

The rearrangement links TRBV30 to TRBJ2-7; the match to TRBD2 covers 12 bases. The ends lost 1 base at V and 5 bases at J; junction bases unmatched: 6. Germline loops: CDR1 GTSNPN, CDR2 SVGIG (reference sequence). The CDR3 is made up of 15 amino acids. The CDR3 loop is CAWSAPGLAGHEQYF. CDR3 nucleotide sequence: TGTGCCTGGAGTGCACCGGGACTAGCGGGCCACGAGCAGTACTTC.

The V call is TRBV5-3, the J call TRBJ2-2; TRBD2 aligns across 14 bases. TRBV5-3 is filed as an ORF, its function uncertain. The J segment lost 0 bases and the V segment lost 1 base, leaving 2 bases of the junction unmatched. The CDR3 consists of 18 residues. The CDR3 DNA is TGTGCCAGAAGCTTGAGGACTAGCGGGGGGTCGAACACCGGGGAGCTGTTTTTT. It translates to CARSLRTSGGSNTGELFF.

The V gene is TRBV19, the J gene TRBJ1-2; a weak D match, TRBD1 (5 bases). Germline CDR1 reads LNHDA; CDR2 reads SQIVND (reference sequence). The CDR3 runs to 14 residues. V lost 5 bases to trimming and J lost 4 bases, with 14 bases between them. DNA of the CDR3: TGTGCCAGTAGTGTCGACAGCGGAGGCTATGGCTACACCTTC. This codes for CASSVDSGGYGYTF.

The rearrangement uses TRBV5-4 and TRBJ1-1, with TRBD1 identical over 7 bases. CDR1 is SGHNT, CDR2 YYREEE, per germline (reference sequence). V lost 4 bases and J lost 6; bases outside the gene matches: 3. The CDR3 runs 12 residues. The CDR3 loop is CASSGGQSEAFF. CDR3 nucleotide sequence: TGTGCCAGCAGCGGGGGACAGTCTGAAGCTTTCTTT.

The CDR3 coding sequence is TGTGCCAGCAGACCACCCCTCAAGACAAGGGTGAACACTGAAGCTTTCTTT. It yields the protein CASRPPLKTRVNTEAFF. This sequence joins TRBV7-9 and TRBJ1-1; D gene ambiguous. The V gene's germline CDR1 is SEHNR and CDR2 FQNEAQ (reference sequence). CDR3 length equals 17 residues. V was clipped by 6 bases and J by 0 bases, with 20 bases between them. The full variable domain, completed using reference TRBV7-9 and TRBJ1-1, is DTGVSQNPRHKITKRGQNVTFRCDPISEHNRLYWYRQTLGQGPEFLTYFQNEAQLEKSRLLSDRFSAERPKGSFSTLEIQRTEQGDSAMYLCASRPPLKTRVNTEAFFGQGTRLTVV.

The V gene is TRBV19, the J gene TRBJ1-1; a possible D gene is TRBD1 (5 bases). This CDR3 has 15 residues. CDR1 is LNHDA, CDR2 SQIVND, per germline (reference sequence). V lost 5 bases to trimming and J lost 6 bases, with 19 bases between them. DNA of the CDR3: TGTGCCAGTAGTGTCCTAGGTGGGACGCGCCCTGAAGCTTTCTTT. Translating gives CASSVLGGTRPEAFF.

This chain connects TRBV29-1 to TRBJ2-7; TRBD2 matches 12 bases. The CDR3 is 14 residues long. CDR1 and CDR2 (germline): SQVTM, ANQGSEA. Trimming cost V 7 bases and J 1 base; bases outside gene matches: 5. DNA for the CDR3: TGCAGCGCCAAGACTAGCGGGAGTTCCTACGAGCAGTACTTC. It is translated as CSAKTSGSSYEQYF.